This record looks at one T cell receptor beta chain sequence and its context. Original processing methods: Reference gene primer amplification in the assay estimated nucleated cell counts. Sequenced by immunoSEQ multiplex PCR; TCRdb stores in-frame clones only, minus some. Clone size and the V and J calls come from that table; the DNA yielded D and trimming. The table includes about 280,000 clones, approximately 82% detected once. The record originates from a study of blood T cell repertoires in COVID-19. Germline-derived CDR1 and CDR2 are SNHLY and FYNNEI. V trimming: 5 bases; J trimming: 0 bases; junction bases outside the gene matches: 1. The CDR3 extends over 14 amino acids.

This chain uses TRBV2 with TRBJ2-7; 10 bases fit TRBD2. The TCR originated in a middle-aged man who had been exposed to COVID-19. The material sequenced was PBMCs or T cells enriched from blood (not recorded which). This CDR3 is CASSWTSGSYEQYF. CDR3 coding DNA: TGTGCCAGCAGTTGGACTAGCGGCTCCTACGAGCAGTACTTC.